This T cell receptor (beta chain) was sequenced for a study of T cell responses to AZD1222 COVID-19 vaccine. The data were produced by immunoSEQ multiplex PCR, yet TCRdb's version contains in-frame clones alone and is incomplete. The sample consists of 200,000 to 250,000 clones, 93% of them appearing once. Trimming pared 11 bases from V and 12 bases from J, leaving 11 bases between. The CDR3 loop spans 10 amino acids. CDR1 and CDR2 from the germline V gene are LNHDA and SQIVND (reference sequence). With respect to this clone: Its target is not known.

Findings and limits, study-wide: Among the donors, most were white British and more were female, and clonal diversity was possibly underestimated. Spike-specific TCR breadth rose after two AZD1222 doses, and depth rose as well. Baseline antibody screening turned up just six or seven seropositive AZD1222 recipients.

The clonotype originates from an adult in good health. The material was peripheral blood, obtained on day 0 of MenACWY control vaccination. The J gene is TRBJ1-6, the V gene TRBV19; D is ambiguous. CDR3 amino acids: CAGLPRPLHF. CDR3 in DNA: TGTGCCGGCCTCCCACGACCCCTCCACTTT.